The rows below give T cell receptor beta chains drawn from one sample of a study of CD8 T cells in ankylosing spondylitis. TCRdb processed the 5' RACE reads anew with MiXCR; each CDR3 protein has one entry. The repertoire has under 250,000 distinct CDR3 sequences, 10% of them found once; the top ten carry about 2.5%. Material for sequencing was blood, either unsorted or a sorted T cell fraction (not recorded which). The origin of the receptors is a male donor with ankylosing spondylitis or in good health (not recorded which). Each CDR3 is given with its conserved first and last residue. The D gene is left open where the match is weak. The size field is filled for only some rows; it gives once, few, many or a size class.

clone_size: many; cdr3_length: 12; j_call: TRBJ1-1; d_call: -; v_call: TRBV2; cdr3_nt: TGTGCCAGCAGGGGGGAGGACACTGAAGCTTTCTTT; cdr3_aa: CASRGEDTEAFF
clone_size: -; cdr3_length: 13; j_call: TRBJ2-7; d_call: -; v_call: TRBV6-1; cdr3_nt: TGTGCCAGCAGCCGGGACGACTCCTACGAGCAGTACTTC; cdr3_aa: CASSRDDSYEQYF
clone_size: -; cdr3_length: 14; j_call: TRBJ2-3; d_call: -; v_call: TRBV6-5; cdr3_nt: TGTGCCAGCTTATACTCGGGTGTTCCAGATACGCAGTATTTT; cdr3_aa: CASLYSGVPDTQYF
clone_size: many; cdr3_length: 13; j_call: TRBJ1-2; d_call: -; v_call: TRBV5-5; cdr3_nt: TGTGCCAGCAGCCCGGGTTGGACGGAGGGCTACACCTTC; cdr3_aa: CASSPGWTEGYTF
clone_size: many; cdr3_length: 15; j_call: TRBJ2-2; d_call: -; v_call: TRBV6-2/TRBV6-3; cdr3_nt: TGTGCCAGCAGTCCGCGAGCGGGCCACACCGGGGAGCTGTTTTTT; cdr3_aa: CASSPRAGHTGELFF
clone_size: few; cdr3_length: 15; j_call: TRBJ1-2; d_call: TRBD1; v_call: TRBV11-3; cdr3_nt: TGTGCCAGCAGCTTAACGGGACAGGGGGCGAATGGCTACACCTTC; cdr3_aa: CASSLTGQGANGYTF
clone_size: few; cdr3_length: 13; j_call: TRBJ2-7; d_call: -; v_call: TRBV23-1; cdr3_nt: TGCAGCGGCAGTCAGGGGCCTCTCTACGAGCAGTACTTC; cdr3_aa: CSGSQGPLYEQYF
clone_size: few; cdr3_length: 16; j_call: TRBJ1-1; d_call: TRBD1; v_call: TRBV18; cdr3_nt: TGTGCCAGCTCACCATCCAGACAGGGGGCGAAGACTGAAGCTTTCTTT; cdr3_aa: CASSPSRQGAKTEAFF
clone_size: -; cdr3_length: 15; j_call: TRBJ2-6; d_call: -; v_call: TRBV7-8; cdr3_nt: TGTGCCAGCAGCTTAGGAGCTGGCGGGGCCAACGTCCTGACTTTC; cdr3_aa: CASSLGAGGANVLTF
clone_size: -; cdr3_length: 12; j_call: TRBJ2-2; d_call: -; v_call: TRBV6-5; cdr3_nt: TGTGCCAGTGGAATTCACGACGGGGAGCTGTTTTTT; cdr3_aa: CASGIHDGELFF
clone_size: many; cdr3_length: 14; j_call: TRBJ2-3; d_call: -; v_call: TRBV30; cdr3_nt: TGTGCCTGGGGACATGGAATTACAACAGATACGCAGTATTTT; cdr3_aa: CAWGHGITTDTQYF
clone_size: -; cdr3_length: 15; j_call: TRBJ2-3; d_call: -; v_call: TRBV7-2; cdr3_nt: TGTGCCAGCAGCTCAGGACACATCCGCACAGATACGCAGTATTTT; cdr3_aa: CASSSGHIRTDTQYF
clone_size: many; cdr3_length: 14; j_call: TRBJ2-7; d_call: -; v_call: TRBV20-1; cdr3_nt: TGCAGTGCTAGAAGACCGTCATCCTCGGAGGAGCAGTACTTC; cdr3_aa: CSARRPSSSEEQYF
clone_size: -; cdr3_length: 15; j_call: TRBJ2-1; d_call: TRBD2; v_call: TRBV20-1; cdr3_nt: TGCAGTGCTACCCCGGGGACTAGCTATTACAATGAGCAGTTCTTC; cdr3_aa: CSATPGTSYYNEQFF
clone_size: many; cdr3_length: 18; j_call: TRBJ2-1; d_call: TRBD2; v_call: TRBV9; cdr3_nt: TGTGCCAGCAGCGTAGAGGCGGGAGGGGGGATAATCAACAATGAGCAGTTCTTC; cdr3_aa: CASSVEAGGGIINNEQFF
clone_size: many; cdr3_length: 14; j_call: TRBJ2-7; d_call: TRBD1; v_call: TRBV7-2; cdr3_nt: TGTGCCAGCAGCTTGACAGGGGGCAGGTACGAGCAGTACTTC; cdr3_aa: CASSLTGGRYEQYF
clone_size: -; cdr3_length: 12; j_call: TRBJ1-1; d_call: -; v_call: TRBV20-1; cdr3_nt: TGCAGTGCTAGTGGCCCCGCCGTCGAAGCTTTCTTT; cdr3_aa: CSASGPAVEAFF
clone_size: -; cdr3_length: 14; j_call: TRBJ1-2; d_call: -; v_call: TRBV5-6; cdr3_nt: TGTGCCAGCAGCTTGGGAGACGGCACAACTGGCTACACCTTC; cdr3_aa: CASSLGDGTTGYTF
clone_size: many; cdr3_length: 12; j_call: TRBJ2-5; d_call: -; v_call: TRBV29-1; cdr3_nt: TGCAGCTCTCTTTGGGGCAGGGAGACCCAGTACTTC; cdr3_aa: CSSLWGRETQYF
clone_size: many; cdr3_length: 15; j_call: TRBJ1-3; d_call: -; v_call: TRBV4-2; cdr3_nt: TGTGCCAGCAGCCAAGGTGCTTTCTCTGGAAACACCATATATTTT; cdr3_aa: CASSQGAFSGNTIYF
clone_size: many; cdr3_length: 14; j_call: TRBJ2-7; d_call: TRBD1; v_call: TRBV3-1; cdr3_nt: TGTGCCAGCAGCCAAAGGACAGGGGATCTCGAGCAGTACTTC; cdr3_aa: CASSQRTGDLEQYF
clone_size: many; cdr3_length: 14; j_call: TRBJ1-4; d_call: -; v_call: TRBV6-5; cdr3_nt: TGTGCCAGCACGCGACTAGGGGATTATGAAAAACTGTTTTTT; cdr3_aa: CASTRLGDYEKLFF
clone_size: few; cdr3_length: 15; j_call: TRBJ1-4; d_call: TRBD1; v_call: TRBV7-9; cdr3_nt: TGTGCCAGCAGCTTACGTGACAGGGCTGCTGAAAAACTGTTTTTT; cdr3_aa: CASSLRDRAAEKLFF
clone_size: many; cdr3_length: 15; j_call: TRBJ2-1; d_call: TRBD2; v_call: TRBV7-9; cdr3_nt: TGTGCCAGCAGCTTAGGGACTAGCGGAAGGGATGAGCAGTTCTTC; cdr3_aa: CASSLGTSGRDEQFF
clone_size: -; cdr3_length: 14; j_call: TRBJ2-7; d_call: TRBD2; v_call: TRBV18; cdr3_nt: TGTGCCAGCTCACCCAGCGGGGCCACCTACGAGCAGTACTTC; cdr3_aa: CASSPSGATYEQYF
clone_size: many; cdr3_length: 11; j_call: TRBJ1-1; d_call: -; v_call: TRBV20-1; cdr3_nt: TGCAGTGCTTACACCGGGGTTGAAGCTTTCTTT; cdr3_aa: CSAYTGVEAFF
clone_size: -; cdr3_length: 16; j_call: TRBJ2-3; d_call: TRBD1; v_call: TRBV5-1; cdr3_nt: TGCGCCAGCAGCCCGGACAGGGGATCTTTCACAGATACGCAGTATTTT; cdr3_aa: CASSPDRGSFTDTQYF
clone_size: -; cdr3_length: 16; j_call: TRBJ2-3; d_call: -; v_call: TRBV11-3; cdr3_nt: TGTGCCAGCAGCTTAGGGATCGGGTCCTTCACAGATACGCAGTATTTT; cdr3_aa: CASSLGIGSFTDTQYF
clone_size: many; cdr3_length: 15; j_call: TRBJ2-1; d_call: TRBD2; v_call: TRBV9; cdr3_nt: TGTGCCAGCAGCGTAGGAGCGGGGGGCTACAATGAGCAGTTCTTC; cdr3_aa: CASSVGAGGYNEQFF